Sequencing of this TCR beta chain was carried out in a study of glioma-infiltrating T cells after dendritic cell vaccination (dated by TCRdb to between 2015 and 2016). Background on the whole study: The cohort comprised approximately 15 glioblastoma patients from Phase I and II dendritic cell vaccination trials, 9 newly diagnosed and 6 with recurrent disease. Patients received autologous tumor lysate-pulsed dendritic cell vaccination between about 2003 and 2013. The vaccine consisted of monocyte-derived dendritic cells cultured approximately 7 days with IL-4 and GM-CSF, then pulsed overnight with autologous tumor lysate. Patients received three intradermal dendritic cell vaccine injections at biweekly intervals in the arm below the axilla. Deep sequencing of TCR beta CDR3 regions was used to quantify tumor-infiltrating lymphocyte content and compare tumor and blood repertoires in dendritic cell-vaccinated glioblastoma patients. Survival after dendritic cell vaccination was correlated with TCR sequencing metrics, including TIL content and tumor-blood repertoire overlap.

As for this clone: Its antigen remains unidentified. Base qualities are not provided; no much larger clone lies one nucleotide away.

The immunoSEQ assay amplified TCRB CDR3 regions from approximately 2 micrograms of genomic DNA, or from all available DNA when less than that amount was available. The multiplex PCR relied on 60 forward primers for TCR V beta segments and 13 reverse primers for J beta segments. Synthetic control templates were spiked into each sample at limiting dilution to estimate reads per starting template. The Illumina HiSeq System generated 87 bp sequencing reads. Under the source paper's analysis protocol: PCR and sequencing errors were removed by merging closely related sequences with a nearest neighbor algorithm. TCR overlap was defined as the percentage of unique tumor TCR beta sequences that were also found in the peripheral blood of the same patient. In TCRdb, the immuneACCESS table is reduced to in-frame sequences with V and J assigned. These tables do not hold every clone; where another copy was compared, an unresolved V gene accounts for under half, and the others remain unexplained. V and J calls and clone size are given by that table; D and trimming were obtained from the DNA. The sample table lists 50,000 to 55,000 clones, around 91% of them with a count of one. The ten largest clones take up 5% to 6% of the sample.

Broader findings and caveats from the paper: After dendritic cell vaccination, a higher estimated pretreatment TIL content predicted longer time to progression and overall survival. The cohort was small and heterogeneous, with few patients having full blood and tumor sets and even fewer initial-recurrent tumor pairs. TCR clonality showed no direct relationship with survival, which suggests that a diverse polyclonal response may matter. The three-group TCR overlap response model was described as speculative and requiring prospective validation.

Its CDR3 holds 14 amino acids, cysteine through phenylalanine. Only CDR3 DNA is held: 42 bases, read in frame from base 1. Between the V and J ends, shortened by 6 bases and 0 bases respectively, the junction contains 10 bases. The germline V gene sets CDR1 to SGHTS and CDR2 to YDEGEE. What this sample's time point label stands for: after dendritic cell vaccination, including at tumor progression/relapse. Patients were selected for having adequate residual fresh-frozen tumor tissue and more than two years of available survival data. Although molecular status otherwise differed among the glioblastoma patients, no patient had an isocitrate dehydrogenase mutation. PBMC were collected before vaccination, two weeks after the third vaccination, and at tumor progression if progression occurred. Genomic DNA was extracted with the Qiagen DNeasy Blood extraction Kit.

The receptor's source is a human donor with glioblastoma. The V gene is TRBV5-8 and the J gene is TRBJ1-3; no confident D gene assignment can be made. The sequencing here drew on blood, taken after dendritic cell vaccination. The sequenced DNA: TGTGCCAGCATTCCCAGGCCCTCTGGAAACACCATATATTTT. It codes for CASIPRPSGNTIYF. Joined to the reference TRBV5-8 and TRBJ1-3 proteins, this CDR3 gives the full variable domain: EAGVTQSPTHLIKTRGQQATLRCSPISGHTSVYWYQQALGLGLQFLLWYDEGEERNRGNFPPRFSGRQFPNYSSELNVNALELEDSALYLCASIPRPSGNTIYFGEGSWLTVV.